This T cell receptor (beta chain) derives from a study of T-cell memory formation after mild COVID-19. In the study overall: The TCR clusters were mostly specific to one donor.

With constant-segment primers, 5'RACE yielded cDNA libraries of TCR alpha and TCR beta that carried sample barcodes and UMIs. From the 5' RACE reads, TCRdb called clonotypes with MiXCR, one entry per CDR3 protein. The table has 450,000 to 650,000 distinct CDR3 sequences, 18% seen once; the top ten hold about 12%. Study findings and constraints: Some SARS-CoV-2-responding clones were already detected in memory before infection.

Only a few counts were recorded for this clonotype. Antigen specificity is unknown. The CDR3 is 13 amino acids. The germline gives CDR1 SGHDN, CDR2 FVKESK. The V and J ends lost 4 bases and 0 bases respectively, with 6 bases between them. This TCR was sampled from an adult woman who had mild COVID-19 (a few samples of this study predate the infection). Cell type and time point are not known. The V gene is TRBV14, the J gene TRBJ1-2; D remains ambiguous. Specimen: PBMCs or a T cell subset sorted from them (not recorded which). CDR3 in amino acids: CASSRVSNYGYTF. Here the CDR3 DNA reads TGTGCCAGCAGCCGCGTTTCTAACTATGGCTACACCTTC.